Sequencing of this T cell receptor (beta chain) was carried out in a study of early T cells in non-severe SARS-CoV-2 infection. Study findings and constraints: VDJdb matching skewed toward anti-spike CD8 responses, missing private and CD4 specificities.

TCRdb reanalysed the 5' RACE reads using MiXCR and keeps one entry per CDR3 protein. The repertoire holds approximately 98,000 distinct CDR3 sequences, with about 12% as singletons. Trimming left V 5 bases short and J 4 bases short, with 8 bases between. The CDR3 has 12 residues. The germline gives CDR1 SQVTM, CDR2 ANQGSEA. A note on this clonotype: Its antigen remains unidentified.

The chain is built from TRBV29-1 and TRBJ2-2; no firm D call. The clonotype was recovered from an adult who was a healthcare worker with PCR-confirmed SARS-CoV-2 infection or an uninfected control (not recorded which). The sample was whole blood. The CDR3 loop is CSVRGATGELFF. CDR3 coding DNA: TGCAGCGTTCGAGGTGCCACCGGGGAGCTGTTTTTT.